The 28 T cell receptor beta chains presented below share a single source sample, sequenced in a study of blood T cells in healthy people across ages. Through a sample-barcoded 5' primer and a J-beta primer mix, a second PCR was run for roughly 6 to 12 cycles. TCRdb called the 5' RACE reads again in MiXCR, with one record for every CDR3 protein. The sample consists of 600,000 or so distinct CDR3 sequences, roughly 48% of them appearing once. The sequenced sample consisted of blood. The receptors were sampled from a man at least 80 years old in good health.

This clonotype was recorded many times. This sequence joins TRBV4-3 and TRBJ2-1, with TRBD2 matching over 8 bases. The CDR3 covers 17 residues. Unmatched junction bases numbered 12, after V lost 4 bases and J lost 4 bases. CDR1 and CDR2 from the germline V gene are LGHNA and YSLEER. The CDR3 DNA sequence: TGCGCCAGCAGCCCCAACCCCGGCAGCGGGAGTTACAATGAGCAGTTCTTC. It is translated as CASSPNPGSGSYNEQFF.

For the CDR3, the DNA is TGTGCCAGCAGCTCCCCCGTGGGAGAGCAGTACTTC. Its protein is CASSSPVGEQYF. The chain joins TRBV7-9 to TRBJ2-7; D is undetermined. The ends were cut back, 4 bases at V and 7 bases at J, with 11 bases in the middle. Germline V lookup: CDR1 SEHNR, CDR2 FQNEAQ (reference sequence). The CDR3 consists of 12 residues.

The V gene is TRBV25-1, the J gene TRBJ2-1; 7 nucleotides match TRBD1. There are 16 residues in the CDR3. The J segment lost 7 bases and the V segment lost 1 base, leaving 10 bases of the junction unmatched. Germline loops: CDR1 MGHDK, CDR2 SYGVNS. The CDR3 protein is CASSEFLISGGNEQFF. The CDR3 nucleotides are TGTGCCAGCAGTGAATTCCTAATCTCAGGGGGAAATGAGCAGTTCTTC.

The chain recombines TRBV28 with TRBJ2-4, with TRBD2 as a possible D gene (5 bases). V lost 6 bases to trimming and J lost 5 bases, with 5 bases between them. The CDR3 is 11 residues long. From germline, CDR1 is MDHEN and CDR2 SYDVKM. This CDR3 reads CASRRENIQYF. The CDR3 DNA follows: TGTGCCAGCAGGAGGGAAAACATTCAGTACTTC.

The rearrangement links TRBV7-2 to TRBJ2-3; no clear D. Trimming shortened V by 5 bases and J by 5 bases, and 11 bases separated the two germline ends. Germline CDR1 reads SGHTA; CDR2 reads FQGNSA. CDR3 length equals 13 residues. In DNA form, the CDR3 reads TGTGCCAGCAGCCCCACCACTGGAGATACGCAGTATTTT. Translating gives CASSPTTGDTQYF.

The chain uses TRBV5-1 and TRBJ2-5; D gene unclear. The CDR3 has 15 residues. CDR1 and CDR2 (germline): SGHRS, YFSETQ. V was shortened by 1 base and J by 5 bases, with 15 bases between the two germline ends. The CDR3 nucleotides read TGCGCCAGCAGCTTGAATAGGCCCTCCCAGGAGACCCAGTACTTC. Its translation is CASSLNRPSQETQYF.

This clonotype has only a few counts. The rearrangement uses TRBV20-1 and TRBJ2-7, with 11 positions matching TRBD1. The J segment lost 5 bases and the V segment lost 5 bases, leaving 8 bases of the junction unmatched. There are 14 residues in the CDR3. The germline CDR1 and CDR2 sequences are DFQATT and SNEGSKA (reference sequence). CDR3 amino acids: CSAPRTGGINEQYF. DNA for the CDR3: TGCAGTGCTCCCCGGACAGGGGGCATTAACGAGCAGTACTTC.

The chain combines TRBV6-2 or TRBV6-3 with TRBJ2-4, with no clear D. The J call is doubtful: the DNA matches TRBJ2-7 better. From germline, CDR1 is MNHEY and CDR2 SVGEGT. The CDR3 has 12 amino acids. This chain's CDR3 is CASRYGKYEQYF. CDR3 DNA: TGTGCCAGCAGGTACGGCAAGTACGAGCAGTACTTC.

The chain employs TRBV21-1 and TRBJ2-1; TRBD2 is the table's D call and was not checked against the DNA. TRBV21-1 is a pseudogene segment. This CDR3 spans 17 amino acids. The CDR3, as DNA: TGTGCCAGCAGCGAAGTGGGTGCGGGGGGGACTTACAATGAGCAGTTCTTC. Amino acids: CASSEVGAGGTYNEQFF.

The chain couples TRBV5-1 to TRBJ1-6; D not resolved. Germline CDR1 and CDR2: SGHRS and YFSETQ. The CDR3 length is 15 residues. The germline V and J ends were trimmed by 6 bases and 0 bases, with 10 bases remaining between them. Written as DNA, the CDR3 is TGCGCCAGCAACGAGGGAAGCTCCTATAATTCACCCCTCCACTTT. This sequence encodes CASNEGSSYNSPLHF.

In its sample, this clonotype was seen a few times. This rearrangement joins TRBV3-1 to TRBJ1-1; TRBD1 agrees at 7 bases. Looked up from germline, CDR1 is LGHDT and CDR2 is YNNKEL (reference sequence). There are 13 residues in the CDR3. V shed 0 bases and J 10 bases; nucleotides not matched to a gene: 5. The CDR3 DNA is TGTGCCAGCAGCCAAGAGTGGACAGGAGCAGCTTTCTTT. Amino acid sequence: CASSQEWTGAAFF.

This chain links TRBV11-1 with TRBJ2-1, with D possibly matching TRBD1 (5 bases). Germline V gene data show CDR1 as SGHAT and CDR2 as FQDESV (reference sequence). The CDR3 covers 15 residues. V shed 1 base and J shed 5 bases, with 12 bases lying between them. For the CDR3, the DNA is TGTGCCAGCAGCTTAGAGCCAGCCAGGGACAATGAGCAGTTCTTC. Its protein product is CASSLEPARDNEQFF.

This clonotype appeared once. The chain has TRBV20-1 and TRBJ2-1; a possible D gene is TRBD2 (6 bases). This CDR3 region has 17 residues. Germline V CDR1 and CDR2: DFQATT, SNEGSKA (reference sequence). Trimming left V 4 bases short and J 0 bases short, with 19 bases between. The CDR3 DNA reads as TGCAGTGCTAACCCAGGACTACGCTCATTCTCCTACAATGAGCAGTTCTTC. It is translated as CSANPGLRSFSYNEQFF.

The chain carries TRBV7-9 and TRBJ2-1, with D possibly being TRBD1 (6 bases). Germline CDR1 and CDR2: SEHNR and FQNEAQ (reference sequence). The CDR3 extends over 17 amino acids. Trimming took off 6 bases at V and 8 bases at J, with 26 bases between the two ends. The CDR3 is CASRRLQGGERIDEQFF. The CDR3 DNA sequence: TGTGCCAGCAGACGTCTACAGGGTGGGGAGAGAATCGATGAGCAGTTCTTC.

The genes are TRBV7-9 and TRBJ1-1; no definite D call. The CDR3 has 13 amino acids. Germline V gene data show CDR1 as SEHNR and CDR2 as FQNEAQ (reference sequence). The germline V and J ends were trimmed by 3 bases and 1 base, with 6 bases remaining between them. In DNA form, the CDR3 reads TGTGCCAGCAGCTTCGTGGAGAACACTGAAGCTTTCTTT. This translates into CASSFVENTEAFF.

The rearrangement joins TRBV25-1 to TRBJ2-3; TRBD1 matches 8 bases. Germline CDR1 reads MGHDK; CDR2 reads SYGVNS. This CDR3 is built from 15 residues. The J segment lost 5 bases and the V segment lost 8 bases, leaving 12 bases of the junction unmatched. The CDR3 here is CASAGTGGLKDTQYF. In DNA form, the CDR3 reads TGTGCCAGCGCCGGGACAGGAGGTCTGAAAGATACGCAGTATTTT.

The chain joins TRBV29-1 to TRBJ2-7; D unclear. Germline V lookup: CDR1 SQVTM, CDR2 ANQGSEA. V gave up 1 base and J gave up 9 bases, with 16 bases separating them. CDR3 size: 13 residues. The chain's CDR3 is CSVEVSGRSGQYF. The DNA of the CDR3 is TGCAGCGTTGAAGTATCTGGCAGGTCGGGGCAGTACTTC.

The genes are TRBV10-3 and TRBJ1-1; 11 bases align to TRBD1. J was trimmed by 3 bases and V by 4 bases; bases with no gene match: 1. The CDR3 is made up of 14 amino acids. Germline CDR1 reads ENHRY; CDR2 reads SYGVKD. The CDR3 spells CAISVGQGDTEAFF. CDR3 in DNA: TGTGCCATCAGTGTGGGACAGGGGGACACTGAAGCTTTCTTT.

This sequence joins TRBV3-1 and TRBJ2-5; a possible D gene is TRBD2 (6 bases). Trimming removed 1 base at V and 11 bases at J, with 20 bases between. There are 15 residues in the CDR3. Germline assignment: CDR1 LGHDT and CDR2 YNNKEL (reference sequence). The CDR3 nucleotides read TGTGCCAGCAGCCAAGTTTCGGGAGAACGCAATGAGCAGTACTTC. Protein sequence: CASSQVSGERNEQYF.

The chain is built from TRBV6-6 and TRBJ1-4; 8 bases match TRBD1. There are 15 residues in the CDR3. The junction had 5 bases not matched to a gene; V was cut back by 0 bases and J by 8 bases. Germline V lookup: CDR1 MNHNY, CDR2 SVGAGI (reference sequence). In DNA form, the CDR3 reads TGTGCCAGCAGTTACTCTCCAGGGGGCCAGGAAAAACTGTTTTTT. Its protein is CASSYSPGGQEKLFF.

The chain couples TRBV4-3 to TRBJ2-3, with a possible D match to TRBD1 (7 bases). The CDR3 contains 14 residues. CDR1 and CDR2 from the germline V gene are LGHNA and YSLEER. The V gene lost 0 bases and the J gene lost 10 bases, with 14 bases spanning the gap. The CDR3 loop is CASSQDIQGGPQYF. CDR3 in DNA: TGCGCCAGCAGCCAAGATATCCAGGGGGGTCCGCAGTATTTT.

The genes are TRBV7-2 and TRBJ1-1, with D hard to call. The germline gives CDR1 SGHTA, CDR2 FQGNSA. This CDR3 has 14 residues. Trimming shortened V by 5 bases and J by 2 bases, and 12 bases separated the two germline ends. CDR3 protein: CASSQPTGNTEAFF. CDR3 coding DNA: TGTGCCAGCAGCCAGCCGACGGGAAACACTGAAGCTTTCTTT.

The sample holds a few counts of this clonotype. The chain employs TRBV7-2 and TRBJ2-5, with D perhaps matching TRBD1 (5 bases). The germline CDR1 and CDR2 sequences are SGHTA and FQGNSA. Trimming took off 5 bases at V and 2 bases at J, with 12 bases between the two ends. The CDR3 length is 14 residues. DNA of the CDR3: TGTGCCAGCAGCCCACAGGCGCGACAAGAGACCCAGTACTTC. Translating gives CASSPQARQETQYF. Full variable domain (remainder filled in from reference TRBV7-2 and TRBJ2-5): GAGVSQSPSNKVTEKGKDVELRCDPISGHTALYWYRQSLGQGLEFLIYFQGNSAPDKSGLPSDRFSAERTGGSVSTLTIQRTQQEDSAVYLCASSPQARQETQYFGPGTRLLVL.

This clonotype was detected only a few times. V gene TRBV7-2 combines with J gene TRBJ2-5; TRBD2 matches at 12 bases. CDR1 is SGHTA and CDR2 is FQGNSA in the germline V gene. V lost 1 base, J lost 11 bases, and 11 bases stayed unmatched. This CDR3 spans 16 amino acids. This chain's CDR3 is CASSLDSTSGSNEQYF. Written as DNA, the CDR3 is TGTGCCAGCAGCTTAGATTCGACTAGCGGGAGCAATGAGCAGTACTTC.

This clonotype was observed a few times. V and J are TRBV12-3 or TRBV12-4 and TRBJ1-2, with 7 nucleotides matching TRBD1. CDR3 size: 15 residues. Trimming cost V 6 bases and J 8 bases; bases outside gene matches: 15. CDR3 amino acids: CASRPPGQPTQGYTF. CDR3 DNA sequence: TGTGCCAGCAGACCCCCGGGACAGCCTACGCAAGGCTACACCTTC.

The V and J genes are TRBV29-1 and TRBJ2-5; the match to TRBD1 covers 9 bases. Germline CDR1 and CDR2: SQVTM and ANQGSEA. The V and J ends lost 6 bases and 6 bases, in that order; junction bases with no gene match: 2. The CDR3 consists of 11 residues. CDR3 loop: CSVTGGQTQYF. CDR3 coding DNA: TGCAGCGTGACAGGGGGGCAGACCCAGTACTTC.

The chain uses TRBV11-3 and TRBJ2-1; 11 nucleotides match TRBD2. Germline assignment: CDR1 SGHNT and CDR2 YENEEA. CDR3 length: 15 amino acids. Trimming took 5 bases from V and 11 from J; bases not matched to a gene: 11. The CDR3 is CASSPRVTSGTKQFF. The CDR3 DNA follows: TGTGCCAGCAGCCCCCGAGTGACTAGCGGGACGAAGCAGTTCTTC. Variable domain in full (rest from reference TRBV11-3 and TRBJ2-1): EAGVVQSPRYKIIEKKQPVAFWCNPISGHNTLYWYLQNLGQGPELLIRYENEEAVDDSQLPKDRFSAERLKGVDSTLKIQPAELGDSAVYLCASSPRVTSGTKQFFGPGTRLTVL.

The V and J genes are TRBV2 and TRBJ1-6; tentative D call: TRBD1 (6 bases). The germline gives CDR1 SNHLY, CDR2 FYNNEI. Deletions cut 4 bases from V and 5 bases from J, with 12 bases between. The CDR3 is 15 amino acids. CDR3 coding DNA: TGTGCCAGCAGTGTGAGAACAGGGAATAATTCACCCCTCCACTTT. Protein: CASSVRTGNNSPLHF.